This TCR beta chain was found in a study of T-cell memory formation after mild COVID-19 (dated by TCRdb to about 2021). For the wider study: Most TCR sequence clusters were specific to one of the two donors. In a couple of donors, T-cell clones that expanded and contracted after mild COVID-19 were tracked by sequencing TCRalpha and TCRbeta repertoires over time. Two young, previously healthy adult volunteers made up the cohort, one male and one female. The investigation overall reported the following: Contracting CD4+ clones turned up mainly in the CM and EM memory subsets, whereas EMRA was where CD8+ clones were enriched. SARS-CoV-2 specificity was not confirmed for the second-wave clones peaking on day 37. Clones contracting from day 15 to 85 had balanced CD4/CD8 phenotypes, while a second wave expanding from day 15 to 37 was biased towards CD4+. The study included only a couple of mild cases, and larger cohorts that include severe cases with pre-infection samples were judged to be necessary. Some responding clones were detected in pre-infection memory, suggesting pre-existing cross-reactive memory T cells joined the SARS-CoV-2 response.

With respect to this clonotype: Its binding antigen is unknown. No base quality information exists; no much larger clone differs at one position.

V has 0 bases trimmed and J has 5 bases trimmed; junction bases matching no gene number 1. CDR1 and CDR2 are read off the germline V gene (reference sequence) as LNHNV and YYDKDF. The CDR3 has 13 amino acids, counting the end cysteine and phenylalanine. This entry keeps only the CDR3 DNA: 39 bases, framed from base 1. Ficoll-Paque density gradient centrifugation was used to isolate PBMCs. The sequencer was an Illumina NovaSeq 6000. cDNA libraries for TCRalpha and TCRbeta were prepared by 5'RACE using constant-segment primers, with sample barcodes and unique molecular identifiers added. RNA was extracted from every sample with Trizol reagent. The libraries were amplified in two PCR steps, and the second step added a second sample barcode and Illumina TruSeq adapters. Sequencing of libraries was performed on an Illumina NovaSeq with 2 x 150 bp paired-end reads. As for the authors' bioinformatics: With migec v1.2.7, reads were demultiplexed and then collapsed into UMI-guided consensus sequences. Using mixcr v2.1.11, UMI consensuses were aligned to TRA and TRB V and J templates and then assembled into clonotypes. A clonotype was counted as expanded or contracted only when both edgeR and NoisET called the clonotype significant, with the noise models trained on biological replicates. edgeR calls used a false discovery rate-adjusted p below 0.01 and a log2 fold-change threshold of 1. As an exploratory analysis of dynamics, PCA with hierarchical clustering was applied to max-normalized trajectories of the 1000 most abundant clonotypes. Separately sequenced CD4+ and CD8+ repertoires were used to assign the CD4 or CD8 phenotype of responding clones. The public reads were reprocessed in TCRdb via fastp at Q25 and MiXCR, keeping in-frame beta chains. CDR3 protein duplicates are merged, each entry listing the most common genes and DNA. The V and J calls were not made by the authors but by TCRdb's processing. The sample data list roughly 150,000 distinct CDR3 sequences, and about 14% of these were observed just once. The ten largest account for about 14% of the sample.

This TCR derives from an adult woman who had mild COVID-19 (a few samples of this study predate the infection). The sample titles of this study are shuffled in the database, so cell type and time point are left out; the donor was told from shared clones. The V gene is TRBV15 and the J gene is TRBJ2-7; the central 7 bases match TRBD2. What was sequenced was PBMCs or a T cell subset sorted from them (not recorded which). In nucleotides, the sequence is TGTGCCACCAGCAGAGATCGGGGGGACGAGCAGTACTTC. Translated, it gives CATSRDRGDEQYF.